Listed below are T cell receptor beta chains from one sample, sequenced in a study of OX40 agonist ivuxolimab in advanced cancers. Generated by immunoSEQ multiplex PCR, the TCRdb table keeps only in-frame clones and is missing some. The data show about 20,000 clones, approximately 82% seen once. Sequences were derived from CD4+ or CD8+ T cells sorted from blood, sampled in a trial of the OX40 agonist ivuxolimab. These receptors all stem from an adult with an advanced solid tumor such as melanoma, head and neck, liver or kidney cancer. Each CDR3 is given with its conserved first and last residue. Fields, in order: D gene, V gene, clone size, J gene, CDR3 DNA, CDR3 protein. The D gene is left open where the match is weak. Clone sizes are given selectively: once, few, many, or a class where the clone is expanded.

-	TRBV19	-	TRBJ1-1	TGTGCCAGTAGCAGATCGAGCCACACTGAAGCTTTCTTT	CASSRSSHTEAFF
TRBD1	TRBV14	-	TRBJ2-7	TGTGCCAGCAGCCGACGGGGACAGGGGTCCTACGAGCAGTACTTC	CASSRRGQGSYEQYF
-	TRBV19	medium-sized	TRBJ1-5	TGTGCCAGTAGCCCCATAAAGGGGGGAGTGAGCAATCAGCCCCAGCATTTT	CASSPIKGGVSNQPQHF
-	TRBV25-1	-	TRBJ1-1	TGTGCCAGCAGTGAATATAGGGGCACTGAAGCTTTCTTT	CASSEYRGTEAFF
-	TRBV12-5	-	TRBJ2-5	TGTGCTAGTGGTTTCTCCGGGTGGGAGACCCAGTACTTC	CASGFSGWETQYF
-	TRBV6-5	-	TRBJ1-2	TGTGCCAGCAGTTACTCGGCACAGGGTGTTGGCTACACCTTC	CASSYSAQGVGYTF
TRBD2	TRBV9	-	TRBJ2-3	TGTGCCAGCAGCCCCTCCGGACTAGATATAGATACGCAGTATTTT	CASSPSGLDIDTQYF
TRBD2	TRBV7-9	medium-sized	TRBJ2-2	TGTGCCAGCAGCTTTAGTGCCGGGAGGGTGAACACCGGGGAGCTGTTTTTT	CASSFSAGRVNTGELFF
TRBD2	TRBV9	-	TRBJ2-3	TGTGCCAGCAGCCCTCAGACTAGCGGGAGGGCCGATACAGATACGCAGTATTTT	CASSPQTSGRADTDTQYF
TRBD1	TRBV27	-	TRBJ1-2	TGTGCCAGCAGTCCGGACAGGGGGAACTATGGCTACACCTTC	CASSPDRGNYGYTF
TRBD2	TRBV7-2	-	TRBJ2-3	TGTGCCAGCAGCTTAGTGGGACTAGCGGGGGCTGATACGCAGTATTTT	CASSLVGLAGADTQYF
-	TRBV2	-	TRBJ1-2	TGTGCCAGCAGTGAAGGGGAATCCTATGGCTACACCTTC	CASSEGESYGYTF
-	TRBV25-1	-	TRBJ2-2	TGTGCCAGCAGTTCCCTCTGGGGGGGGGCGAGGACCGGGGAGCTGTTTTTT	CASSSLWGGARTGELFF
TRBD2	TRBV2	-	TRBJ2-3	TGTGCCAGTATTGAGCGGGACCCTAGCACAGATACGCAGTATTTT	CASIERDPSTDTQYF
TRBD2	TRBV7-9	-	TRBJ2-5	TGTGCCAGCAGCCAGTCCGGACTAGCGAAGACCCAGTACTTC	CASSQSGLAKTQYF
-	TRBV7-2	-	TRBJ1-3	TGTGCCAGCAGCCCCTTATCTCGAGTTTCTGGAAACACCATATATTTT	CASSPLSRVSGNTIYF